Listed here are 14 T cell receptor beta chains from one sample, sequenced in a study of CD8 T cells in Susac syndrome. RNA, at about 0.5 to 1 ug, was reverse transcribed with random hexamers. MiXCR was run by TCRdb on the immunoSEQ multiplex PCR reads, yielding one entry per CDR3 protein. This sample has around 220,000 distinct CDR3 sequences, with 92% found just once. Source material: CD8+ T cells from PBMCs. The receptors originated from a human donor with multiple sclerosis.

The J gene is TRBJ1-5, the V gene TRBV12-3 or TRBV12-4; 9 nucleotides match TRBD1. The CDR3 runs to 19 residues. V lost 5 bases and J lost 6; bases outside the gene matches: 20. The CDR3 loop is CASSPLGTGTGLRAQPQHF. The CDR3 region has the DNA TGTGCCAGCAGTCCCCTGGGGACAGGGACCGGTCTACGGGCTCAGCCCCAGCATTTT.

This chain connects TRBV29-1 to TRBJ2-3; 8 bases align to TRBD2. The V and J ends lost 4 bases and 5 bases, in that order; junction bases with no gene match: 5. CDR1 SQVTM and CDR2 ANQGSEA come from the germline V gene. The CDR3 length is 13 residues. The CDR3: CSVVGGAGDTQYF. CDR3 bases: TGCAGCGTTGTCGGGGGGGCTGGAGATACGCAGTATTTT.

This sequence joins TRBV20-1 and TRBJ2-2; possibly TRBD2 for D (5 bases). CDR3 length: 16 residues. Per germline, CDR1 DFQATT and CDR2 SNEGSKA (reference sequence). The V gene lost 3 bases and the J gene lost 2 bases, with 16 bases spanning the gap. CDR3 DNA: TGCAGTGCTAGGAGAGGGCCTCAACTAAACACCGGGGAGCTGTTTTTT. Encoded protein: CSARRGPQLNTGELFF.

This clonotype was observed once. This chain connects TRBV9 to TRBJ2-2; tentatively, D is TRBD2 (6 bases). Per the germline V gene, CDR1 is SGDLS and CDR2 is YYNGEE. Trimming stripped 4 bases from V and 0 bases from J, with 13 bases between. The CDR3 length is 16 residues. The CDR3 DNA reads as TGTGCCAGCAGCTCGTCGACTAGAACGAACACCGGGGAGCTGTTTTTT. The encoded protein is CASSSSTRTNTGELFF. Full variable domain (missing parts from reference TRBV9 and TRBJ2-2): DSGVTQTPKHLITATGQRVTLRCSPRSGDLSVYWYQQSLDQGLQFLIQYYNGEERAKGNILERFSAQQFPDLHSELNLSSLELGDSALYFCASSSSTRTNTGELFFGEGSRLTVL.

The genes are TRBV7-9 and TRBJ2-1; TRBD2 agrees at 10 bases. Germline CDR1 and CDR2: SEHNR and FQNEAQ (reference sequence). Trimming took 2 bases from V and 8 from J; bases not matched to a gene: 6. This CDR3 contains 15 residues. Here the CDR3 reads CASSLLAGGVDEQFF. The CDR3 DNA reads TGTGCCAGCAGCTTATTAGCGGGAGGTGTGGATGAGCAGTTCTTC. The full variable domain, with the rest looked up from reference TRBV7-9 and TRBJ2-1, is DTGVSQNPRHKITKRGQNVTFRCDPISEHNRLYWYRQTLGQGPEFLTYFQNEAQLEKSRLLSDRFSAERPKGSFSTLEIQRTEQGDSAMYLCASSLLAGGVDEQFFGPGTRLTVL.

The chain joins TRBV29-1 to TRBJ2-1, with no clear D. V gave up 5 bases and J gave up 0 bases, with 5 bases separating them. Germline assignment: CDR1 SQVTM and CDR2 ANQGSEA. The CDR3 sequence is 12 residues long. This chain's CDR3 is CSVLSSYNEQFF. CDR3 nucleotide sequence: TGCAGCGTTCTGAGCTCCTACAATGAGCAGTTCTTC.

In its sample, this clonotype was seen a few times. The V call is TRBV2, the J call TRBJ2-7; TRBD1 might be the D (6 bases). Trimming stripped 5 bases from V and 6 bases from J, with 11 bases between. CDR3 length: 12 residues. The germline gives CDR1 SNHLY, CDR2 FYNNEI. Here the CDR3 reads CASSSTGGEQYF. CDR3 bases: TGTGCCAGCAGTTCGACAGGTGGCGAGCAGTACTTC.

The chain recombines TRBV5-6 with TRBJ2-5; 7 bases match TRBD1. Germline CDR1 SGHDT, CDR2 YYEEEE. The CDR3 covers 13 residues. V was pared by 5 bases and J by 4 bases, with 5 bases of the junction left unmatched. CDR3 nucleotide sequence: TGTGCCAGCAGGATTCAGGGGGTAGAGACCCAGTACTTC. It translates to CASRIQGVETQYF.

This clonotype was detected only once. The genes are TRBV7-8 and TRBJ2-7; TRBD1 agrees at 7 bases. This CDR3 region has 13 residues. The germline V gene has CDR1 SGHVS and CDR2 FQNEAQ. V was clipped by 5 bases and J by 5 bases; unmatched bases: 6. The chain's CDR3 is CASSVNRGHEQYF. Written as DNA, the CDR3 is TGTGCCAGCAGCGTTAACAGGGGCCACGAGCAGTACTTC.

The rearrangement links TRBV6-2 or TRBV6-3 to TRBJ2-5, with D perhaps TRBD2 (5 bases). Between the trimmed V and J ends, which lost 2 bases and 5 bases, there was a span of 15 bases. Germline CDR1 MNHEY, CDR2 SVGEGT. This CDR3 has 15 residues. CDR3 region: CASSYLPSGWETQYF. CDR3 nucleotides: TGTGCCAGCAGTTACCTCCCGAGCGGCTGGGAGACCCAGTACTTC.

The chain employs TRBV7-2 and TRBJ2-1; TRBD2 matches at 11 bases. The germline CDR1 and CDR2 sequences are SGHTA and FQGNSA. CDR3 length: 15 amino acids. The V segment lost 5 bases and the J segment 4 bases; nucleotides outside the gene matches: 4. This chain's CDR3 is CASSALAGVYNEQFF. The CDR3 region has the DNA TGTGCCAGCAGCGCACTAGCGGGGGTTTACAATGAGCAGTTCTTC.

The chain joins TRBV7-6 to TRBJ2-7; 8 bases map to TRBD2. Losses at the gene ends were 3 bases for V and 0 bases for J; bases not matched to a gene: 1. This CDR3 has 14 residues. Germline V gene data show CDR1 as SGHVS and CDR2 as FNYEAQ. The CDR3 loop reads CASSLSGSSYEQYF. CDR3 nucleotide sequence: TGTGCCAGCAGCTTGAGCGGGAGCTCCTACGAGCAGTACTTC.

The chain employs TRBV5-8 and TRBJ2-3; D perhaps matches TRBD1 (5 bases). Germline V gives CDR1 SGHTS, CDR2 YDEGEE. This CDR3 is 14 amino acids long. Trimming took 0 bases from V and 5 from J, leaving 10 bases between them. The CDR3 reads CASSLGRVGDTQYF. The CDR3 nucleotides are TGTGCCAGCAGCTTGGGCAGGGTAGGAGATACGCAGTATTTT.

The CDR3 region is CASSEVDGRAGAEGTDTQYF. For the CDR3, the DNA is TGTGCCAGCAGTGAAGTGGATGGGAGGGCCGGGGCGGAGGGCACAGATACGCAGTATTTT. J is TRBJ2-3 and V is TRBV6-1; 7 nucleotides align to TRBD2. Germline CDR1 and CDR2: MNHNS and SASEGT. The CDR3 is made up of 20 amino acids. J gave up 1 base and V 1 base, and 17 bases lay outside the gene matches.